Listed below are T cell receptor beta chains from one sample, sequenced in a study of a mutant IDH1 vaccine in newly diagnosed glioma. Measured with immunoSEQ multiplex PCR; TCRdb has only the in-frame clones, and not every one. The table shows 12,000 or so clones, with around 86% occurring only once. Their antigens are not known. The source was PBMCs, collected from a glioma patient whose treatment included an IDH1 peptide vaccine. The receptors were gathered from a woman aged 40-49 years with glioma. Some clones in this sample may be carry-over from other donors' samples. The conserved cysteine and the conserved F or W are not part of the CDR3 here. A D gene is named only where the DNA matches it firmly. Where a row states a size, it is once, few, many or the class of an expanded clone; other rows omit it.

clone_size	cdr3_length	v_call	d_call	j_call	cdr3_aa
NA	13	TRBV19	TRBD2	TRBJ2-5	ASTGLAGVGETQY
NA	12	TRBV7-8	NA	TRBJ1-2	ASSPTLLFDGYT
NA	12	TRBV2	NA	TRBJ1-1	ATYTWGGNTEAF
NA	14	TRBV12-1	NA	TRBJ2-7	ASSFGLAGRLRLDY
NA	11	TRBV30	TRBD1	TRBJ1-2	AWNRQGNYGYT
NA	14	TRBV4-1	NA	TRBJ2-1	ASSPRGNTGYNEQF
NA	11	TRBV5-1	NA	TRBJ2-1	ASSLERSDEQF
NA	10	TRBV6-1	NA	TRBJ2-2	ASRTGTGELF
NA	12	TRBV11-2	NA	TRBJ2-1	ASSLRDWDWEQF
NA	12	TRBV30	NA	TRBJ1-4	AWSAGSGSEKLF
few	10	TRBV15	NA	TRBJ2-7	ATSREGYEQY
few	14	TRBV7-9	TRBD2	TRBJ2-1	ASSPPGGLAEFEQF
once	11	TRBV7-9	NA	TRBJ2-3	ASSRPISDTQY